The 9 T cell receptor beta chains listed next were all sequenced from one sample in a study of post-analysis software for immune sequencing data. No antigen is known for these receptors. Study conclusions and caveats: TRBV5-6, TRBV5-1 and TRBV20-1 belonged to a set of a handful of TRBV segments that were more frequent in patients than controls.

The authors incorporated unique molecular identifiers into the TCR beta cDNA libraries. TCRdb reanalysed the PCR reads using MiXCR and keeps one entry per CDR3 protein. The sample shows about 460,000 distinct CDR3 sequences, 45% of them seen only once. The sequencing sample was made of blood. Every receptor here comes from a girl between 5 and 17 years old with multiple sclerosis.

The rearrangement links TRBV7-9 to TRBJ2-1; 10 bases map to TRBD2. Germline trimming cut 11 bases from V and 5 bases from J; bases unmatched to any gene: 12. Germline V lookup: CDR1 SEHNR, CDR2 FQNEAQ (reference sequence). The length of the CDR3 is 15 residues. CDR3 sequence: CAGKRPGLAHNEQFF. The CDR3 DNA is TGTGCCGGGAAGAGACCGGGACTAGCGCACAATGAGCAGTTCTTC.

The CDR3 DNA reads as TGTGCCAGCAGTTCGCTCGGGACAGGGGACAATGAGCAGTTCTTC. Residues: CASSSLGTGDNEQFF. This sequence joins TRBV12-3 or TRBV12-4 and TRBJ2-1; 10 positions match TRBD1. This CDR3 is built from 15 residues. With 4 bases clipped from V and 5 bases from J, the junction kept 5 bases outside the gene matches.

This chain uses TRBV24-1 with TRBJ2-1; TRBD2 matches at 10 bases. Losses at the gene ends were 10 bases for V and 0 bases for J; bases not matched to a gene: 2. This CDR3 contains 14 residues. CDR1 KGHDR and CDR2 SFDVKD come from the germline V gene. For the CDR3, the DNA is TGTGCCACTGCTAGCGGGGGCTCCTACAATGAGCAGTTCTTC. Its translation: CATASGGSYNEQFF.

The CDR3: CASSSRGPNYGYTF. The DNA for the CDR3 is TGTGCCAGCAGTAGCAGGGGACCTAACTATGGCTACACCTTC. The chain combines TRBV27 with TRBJ1-2; D possibly corresponds to TRBD1 (6 bases). This CDR3 is built from 14 residues. In germline, CDR1 is MNHEY, CDR2 SMNVEV (reference sequence). V was cut by 5 bases and J by 0 bases, with 10 bases left in between.

As regards this clonotype: An end of the junction differs from the germline gene, which may be a read error. V gene TRBV5-1 combines with J gene TRBJ1-5; D might be TRBD1 (5 bases). The CDR3 extends over 15 amino acids. From germline, CDR1 is SGHRS and CDR2 YFSETQ. The CDR3 nucleotides are TGCGCCAGCAGACTTGGGACCGTTCTAGGTCAGCCCCGGCATTTT. Translating gives CASRLGTVLGQPRHF.

A remark on this clonotype: At one of its ends the junction is not consistent with the germline gene, which may arise from a read error. This sequence joins TRBV5-1 and TRBJ2-5; TRBD1 is a possible D gene (5 bases). Germline V gene lookup returns CDR1 SGHRS and CDR2 YFSETQ. The CDR3 has 12 amino acids. This CDR3 reads CASSLGTFEQCF. The DNA of the CDR3 is TGCGCCAGCAGCTTGGGGACATTCGAGCAGTGCTTC.

The chain employs TRBV12-3 or TRBV12-4 and TRBJ2-7; D is unclear. The CDR3 spans 14 residues. Trimming left V 7 bases short and J 3 bases short, with 16 bases between. CDR3 in amino acids: CASTRTERSYEQYF. The CDR3 DNA reads TGTGCCAGCACCCGGACGGAAAGGAGCTACGAGCAGTACTTC.

Of note for this clonotype: The junction and the germline gene differ at one end; a read error may be behind it. V and J are TRBV20-1 and TRBJ2-1; D is perhaps TRBD2 (5 bases). The CDR3 length is 10 residues. Looked up from germline, CDR1 is DFQATT and CDR2 is SNEGSKA (reference sequence). The CDR3 DNA reads as TGCAGTACTAGTCAAGGGGAGCAGTTCTTC. This sequence encodes CSTSQGEQFF.

The CDR3 protein is CASSIARGAGQPQHF. In DNA, the CDR3 is TGTGCCAGTAGTATAGCCAGAGGGGCTGGTCAGCCCCAGCATTTT. The chain joins TRBV19 to TRBJ1-5; tentatively, D is TRBD1 (5 bases). There are 15 residues in the CDR3. V gave up 1 base and J gave up 6 bases, with 13 bases separating them. Germline values: CDR1 LNHDA, CDR2 SQIVND (reference sequence).